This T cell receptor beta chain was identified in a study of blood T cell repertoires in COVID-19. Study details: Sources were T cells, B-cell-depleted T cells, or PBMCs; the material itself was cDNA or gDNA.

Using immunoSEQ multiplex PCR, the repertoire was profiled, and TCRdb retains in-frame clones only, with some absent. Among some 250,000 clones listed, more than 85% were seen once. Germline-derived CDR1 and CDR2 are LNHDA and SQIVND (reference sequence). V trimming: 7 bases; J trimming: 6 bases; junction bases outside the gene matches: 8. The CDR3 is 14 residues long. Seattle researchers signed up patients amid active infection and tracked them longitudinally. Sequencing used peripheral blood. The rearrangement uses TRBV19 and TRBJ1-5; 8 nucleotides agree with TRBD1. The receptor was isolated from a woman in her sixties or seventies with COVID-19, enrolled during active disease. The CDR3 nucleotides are TGTGCCAGTACCCGGACAGGGAGGCTTCAGCCCCAGCATTTT. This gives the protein CASTRTGRLQPQHF.